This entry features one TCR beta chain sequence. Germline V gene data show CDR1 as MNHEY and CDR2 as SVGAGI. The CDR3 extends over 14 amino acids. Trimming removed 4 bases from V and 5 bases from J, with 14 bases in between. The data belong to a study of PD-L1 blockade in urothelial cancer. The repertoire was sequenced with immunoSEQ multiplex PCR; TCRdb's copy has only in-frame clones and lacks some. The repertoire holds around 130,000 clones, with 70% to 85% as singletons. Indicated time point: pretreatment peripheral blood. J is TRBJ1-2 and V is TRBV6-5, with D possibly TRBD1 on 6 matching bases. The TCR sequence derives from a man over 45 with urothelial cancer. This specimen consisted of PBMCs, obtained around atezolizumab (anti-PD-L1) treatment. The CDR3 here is CASSFTGGPYGYTF. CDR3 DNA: TGTGCCAGCAGTTTTACGGGGGGGCCATATGGCTACACCTTC.